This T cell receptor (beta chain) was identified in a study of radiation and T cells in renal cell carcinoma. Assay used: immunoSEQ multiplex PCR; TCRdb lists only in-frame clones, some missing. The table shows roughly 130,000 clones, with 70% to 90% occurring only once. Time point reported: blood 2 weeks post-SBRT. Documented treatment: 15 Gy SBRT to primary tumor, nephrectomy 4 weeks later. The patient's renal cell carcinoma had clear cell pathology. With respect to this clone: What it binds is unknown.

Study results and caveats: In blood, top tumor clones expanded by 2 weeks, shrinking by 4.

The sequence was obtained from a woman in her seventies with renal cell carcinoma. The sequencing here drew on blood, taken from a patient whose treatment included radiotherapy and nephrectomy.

In DNA, the CDR3 is TGTGCCAGCAGCCGGCGAGGGCTGGAAAGGGGCGCAGGGAACACTGAAGCTTTCTTT. This translates into CASSRRGLERGAGNTEAFF. The chain combines TRBV7-2 with TRBJ1-1; the D gene is possibly TRBD1 (5 bases). The V gene's germline CDR1 is SGHTA and CDR2 FQGNSA. V dropped 5 bases and J dropped 1 base, with 26 bases sitting between them. The CDR3 sequence is 19 residues long.